This is a list of T cell receptor beta chains from one sample in a study of blood T cell repertoires in COVID-19. Clones were sequenced by immunoSEQ multiplex PCR, and TCRdb holds only the in-frame ones, with some missing. Seen here are 250,000 to 350,000 clones, about 91% observed once, and the top ten hold approximately 12%. Material: peripheral blood. The receptors stem from a woman aged 55 to 70 with acute or convalescent COVID-19. The conserved cysteine and the conserved F or W are not part of the CDR3 here. Clone sizes are given selectively: once, few, many, or a class where the clone is expanded.

clone size,V gene,J gene,CDR3 length,CDR3 protein
-,TRBV3-1/TRBV3-2,TRBJ1-4,10,ASGTVNEKLF
once,TRBV30,TRBJ1-1,13,AWSSTGGGYTEAF
-,TRBV4-3,TRBJ1-1,11,ASSQEGYTEAF
-,TRBV6-5,TRBJ2-3,13,ASRGQGRGPDTQY
once,TRBV4-3,TRBJ2-4,18,ASSQVGLAGGDLAKNIQY
few,TRBV7-3,TRBJ1-1,12,ASSLTGQNPEAF
-,TRBV7-8,TRBJ2-7,14,ASSLGGGTVPYEQY
-,TRBV7-2,TRBJ1-1,12,ASSPGGAVTEAF
-,TRBV12-3/TRBV12-4,TRBJ1-2,11,ASTPPAGYGYT
-,TRBV6-2/TRBV6-3,TRBJ2-7,13,ASSYRQGITYEQY
-,TRBV10-1,TRBJ1-5,15,ASSVGGTGGKRQPQH